The 22 T cell receptor beta chains below come from one sample, sequenced in a study of chemoradiotherapy in HPV16-positive cancers. TCRdb's copy holds only in-frame clones and misses some; the assay was immunoSEQ multiplex PCR. Among roughly 1,900 clones listed, approximately 95% were seen once. Source: tumor tissue, taken from a patient who underwent chemoradiotherapy. The origin of the receptors is a human donor with HPV-associated anogenital cancer.

The chain joins TRBV2 to TRBJ1-3, with no clear D. CDR1 and CDR2 from the germline V gene are SNHLY and FYNNEI. The CDR3 is made up of 13 amino acids. The ends were cut back, 7 bases at V and 0 bases at J, with 7 bases in the middle. CDR3 sequence: CASNGFSGNTIYF. The CDR3 DNA sequence: TGTGCCAGCAATGGATTCTCTGGAAACACCATATATTTT.

The J gene is TRBJ2-7, the V gene TRBV6-1, with D perhaps matching TRBD1 (6 bases). The CDR3 is 14 amino acids. The V end was cut by 7 bases, the J end by 2 bases, with 15 bases between. Looked up from germline, CDR1 is MNHNS and CDR2 is SASEGT. CDR3 DNA sequence: TGTGCCAGCACGACAGGCAAGGAAGCCTACGAGCAGTACTTC. The encoded protein is CASTTGKEAYEQYF.

The chain is built from TRBV9 and TRBJ1-6; 7 bases agree with TRBD1. Unmatched junction bases numbered 7, after V lost 3 bases and J lost 7 bases. This CDR3 comprises 15 residues. Germline CDR1 and CDR2: SGDLS and YYNGEE. CDR3 protein: CASSAERQGNSPLHF. CDR3 nucleotide sequence: TGTGCCAGCAGCGCCGAACGACAGGGCAATTCACCCCTCCACTTT.

The DNA of the CDR3 is TGTGCCATCAGTGAGTTTAGCGGGAGTGGCGCCGGGGAGCTGTTTTTT. Translation: CAISEFSGSGAGELFF. The chain employs TRBV10-3 and TRBJ2-2; 9 bases fit TRBD2. The CDR3 contains 16 residues. Germline CDR1 and CDR2: ENHRY and SYGVKD. V lost 1 base and J lost 6; bases outside the gene matches: 6.

The chain uses TRBV29-1 and TRBJ1-1; D unclear. The ends were cut back, 3 bases at V and 5 bases at J, with 16 bases in the middle. CDR1 and CDR2 from the germline V gene are SQVTM and ANQGSEA. The CDR3 length is 14 residues. This CDR3 is CSVEGSSRQTEAFF. CDR3 sequence (DNA): TGCAGCGTTGAGGGCTCCAGCCGGCAGACTGAAGCTTTCTTT. The full variable domain, with the rest looked up from reference TRBV29-1 and TRBJ1-1, is SAVISQKPSRDICQRGTSLTIQCQVDSQVTMMFWYRQQPGQSLTLIATANQGSEATYESGFVIDKFPISRPNLTFSTLTVSNMSPEDSSIYLCSVEGSSRQTEAFFGQGTRLTVV.

This rearrangement joins TRBV6-4 to TRBJ2-3; the match to TRBD2 covers 9 bases. Unmatched junction bases numbered 6, after V lost 3 bases and J lost 2 bases. There are 16 residues in the CDR3. Germline CDR1 is MRHNA and CDR2 is SNTAGT. The CDR3 spells CASSESSGDNTDTQYF. CDR3 DNA: TGTGCCAGCAGTGAATCTAGCGGGGACAACACAGATACGCAGTATTTT.

The rearrangement links TRBV10-3 to TRBJ1-3; 7 nucleotides line up with TRBD1. The length of the CDR3 is 13 residues. CDR1 ENHRY and CDR2 SYGVKD come from the germline V gene. With 8 bases clipped from V and 3 bases from J, the junction kept 4 bases outside the gene matches. CDR3 bases: TGTGCCATCCGGGACAGCCTTGGAAACACCATATATTTT. Amino acids: CAIRDSLGNTIYF.

The chain carries TRBV28 and TRBJ2-5, with no clear D. V lost 5 bases, J lost 3 bases, and 13 bases lay in between. This CDR3 comprises 14 residues. Germline assignment: CDR1 MDHEN and CDR2 SYDVKM. The CDR3 here is CASSPRVRKETQYF. In DNA, the CDR3 is TGTGCCAGCAGTCCAAGGGTTCGGAAAGAGACCCAGTACTTC.

The J gene is TRBJ2-2, the V gene TRBV25-1; TRBD1 or TRBD2 may be the D gene (7 bases each). Germline values: CDR1 MGHDK, CDR2 SYGVNS. This CDR3 spans 17 amino acids. V shed 7 bases and J shed 0 bases, with 18 bases lying between them. For the CDR3, the DNA is TGTGCCAGCAAAGCGGGGACAGTAAACGCGAACACCGGGGAGCTGTTTTTT. Protein sequence: CASKAGTVNANTGELFF.

This chain links TRBV7-2 with TRBJ1-1; D ambiguous. CDR3 size: 15 residues. Germline CDR1 is SGHTA and CDR2 is FQGNSA. Trimming removed 3 bases at V and 0 bases at J, with 11 bases between. The CDR3 spells CASSFLGLMNTEAFF. The CDR3 nucleotides read TGTGCCAGCAGCTTCCTCGGCCTCATGAACACTGAAGCTTTCTTT. Together with reference TRBV7-2 and TRBJ1-1, the CDR3 gives the full variable domain: GAGVSQSPSNKVTEKGKDVELRCDPISGHTALYWYRQSLGQGLEFLIYFQGNSAPDKSGLPSDRFSAERTGGSVSTLTIQRTQQEDSAVYLCASSFLGLMNTEAFFGQGTRLTVV.

The V and J genes are TRBV28 and TRBJ2-3; D may be TRBD1 or TRBD2 (5 bases each). The CDR3 spans 18 residues. CDR1 and CDR2 from the germline V gene are MDHEN and SYDVKM. V was cut by 6 bases and J by 4 bases, with 26 bases left in between. CDR3 in amino acids: CASSRVSRDPWRPDTQYF. As DNA, the CDR3 is TGTGCCAGCAGCCGAGTCAGCCGGGACCCATGGAGGCCAGATACGCAGTATTTT.

This chain links TRBV7-3 with TRBJ2-5; 9 bases are a match to TRBD1. The V and J ends lost 5 bases and 7 bases, in that order; junction bases with no gene match: 14. The CDR3 length is 16 residues. The germline V gene encodes CDR1 SGHTA and CDR2 FQGTGA. The CDR3: CASSPGTGRHPGTQYF. CDR3 DNA: TGTGCCAGCAGCCCTGGGACAGGGAGGCACCCTGGGACCCAGTACTTC.

The chain couples TRBV9 to TRBJ1-2, with D possibly being TRBD1 (6 bases). The CDR3 is 16 residues long. Per the germline V gene, CDR1 is SGDLS and CDR2 is YYNGEE. Deletions cut 0 bases from V and 1 base from J, with 13 bases between. CDR3 DNA: TGTGCCAGCAGCGTAGGGGACAACCGCGTTAACTATGGCTACACCTTC. Translating it yields CASSVGDNRVNYGYTF.

This chain joins TRBV5-1 and TRBJ2-5; 11 positions match TRBD1. Germline trimming cut 3 bases from V and 5 bases from J; bases unmatched to any gene: 6. This CDR3 is built from 15 residues. Per the germline V gene, CDR1 is SGHRS and CDR2 is YFSETQ. CDR3 in DNA: TGCGCCAGCAGCTCCACGGGACAGGGGGAGGAGACCCAGTACTTC. Translating gives CASSSTGQGEETQYF.

The chain is built from TRBV5-8 and TRBJ1-4; TRBD1 might be the D (6 bases). The germline V gene has CDR1 SGHTS and CDR2 YDEGEE. The CDR3 totals 12 residues. Trimming took off 7 bases at V and 5 bases at J, with 9 bases between the two ends. The CDR3 is CASFGGNEKLFF. DNA of the CDR3: TGTGCCAGCTTCGGGGGCAATGAAAAACTGTTTTTT.

The chain links TRBV28 to TRBJ1-1; perhaps TRBD1 as D (5 bases). Between the trimmed V and J ends, which lost 8 bases and 2 bases, there was a span of 9 bases. Germline V lookup: CDR1 MDHEN, CDR2 SYDVKM. The CDR3 contains 12 residues. CDR3 region: CASRQLNTEAFF. The CDR3 coding sequence is TGTGCCAGCCGACAGTTAAACACTGAAGCTTTCTTT.

The rearrangement uses TRBV18 and TRBJ2-7; no reliable D call. CDR1 and CDR2 (germline): KGHSH, LQKENI. The CDR3 extends over 13 amino acids. Trimming took 3 bases from V and 3 from J, leaving 9 bases between them. This chain's CDR3 is CASSPNPGYEQYF. DNA of the CDR3: TGTGCCAGCTCACCTAACCCAGGCTACGAGCAGTACTTC.

This chain connects TRBV2 to TRBJ2-7; no firm D call. Germline V gene data show CDR1 as SNHLY and CDR2 as FYNNEI. The CDR3 spans 14 residues. V lost 6 bases and J lost 2, with 14 bases in between. Here the CDR3 reads CASSPVEMAYEQYF. CDR3 bases: TGTGCCAGCAGCCCCGTGGAGATGGCCTACGAGCAGTACTTC. Combining the CDR3 with reference TRBV2 and TRBJ2-7 gives the whole variable domain EPEVTQTPSHQVTQMGQEVILRCVPISNHLYFYWYRQILGQKVEFLVSFYNNEISEKSEIFDDQFSVERPDGSNFTLKIRSTKLEDSAMYFCASSPVEMAYEQYFGPGTRLTVT.

The chain is built from TRBV11-2 and TRBJ2-2; 7 bases match TRBD2. V trimming: 3 bases; J trimming: 5 bases; junction bases outside the gene matches: 6. This CDR3 has 15 amino acids. Germline V gene data show CDR1 as SGHAT and CDR2 as FQNNGV. Here the CDR3 DNA reads TGTGCCAGCAGCTTTTCGGGGGAGGGAACCGGGGAGCTGTTTTTT. This translates into CASSFSGEGTGELFF.

V and J are TRBV19 and TRBJ1-2; D call uncertain. This CDR3 spans 16 amino acids. Germline loops: CDR1 LNHDA, CDR2 SQIVND (reference sequence). Trimming left V 6 bases short and J 4 bases short, with 21 bases between. Here the CDR3 DNA reads TGTGCCAGTAGCCTCCACGGATCGGGGATCAGCTATGGCTACACCTTC. Translation: CASSLHGSGISYGYTF.

The chain carries TRBV18 and TRBJ2-2; D remains unclear. CDR1 is KGHSH, CDR2 LQKENI, per germline. V was cut by 6 bases and J by 7 bases, with 15 bases left in between. The CDR3 has 14 residues. The CDR3 sequence: CASSPPASGGELFF. The DNA of the CDR3 is TGTGCCAGCTCTCCCCCCGCGTCGGGCGGGGAGCTGTTTTTT.

The chain couples TRBV30 to TRBJ1-5; 7 nucleotides line up with TRBD1. The V gene's germline CDR1 is GTSNPN and CDR2 SVGIG (reference sequence). The length of the CDR3 is 18 residues. V gave up 2 bases and J gave up 3 bases; unmatched junction bases: 16. CDR3 in amino acids: CAWSPRPWDSRTNQPQHF. The CDR3 bases are TGTGCCTGGAGTCCTCGGCCTTGGGACAGCAGAACCAATCAGCCCCAGCATTTT.